The T cell receptor beta chain under discussion was sequenced for a study of cytomegalovirus exposure and HLA in healthy donors. Overall study: Unique TCRs numbering around 85 million, obtained from HLA-typed donors, made up an early data release. Study results and limitations: Analysis was carried out at a later point, and it linked a missense DCLRE1C variant to TCR beta V- and J-gene trimming. Across donors, most TCRs were seen rarely, yet some public ones were widespread.

Primers for the PCR totalled 60 Vbeta and 13 Jbeta. The protocol was immunoSEQ multiplex PCR, while the TCRdb copy is restricted to in-frame clones and leaves out a portion. The repertoire includes about 83,000 clones, roughly 79% of them detected once, and around 1.9% sits in the top ten. Germline loops: CDR1 SGHTA, CDR2 FQGNSA. The CDR3 is 16 residues long. Trimming removed 5 bases from V and 0 bases from J, with 16 bases in between. The donors comprised healthy bone marrow donors. As regards this clone: Its antigen is unidentified.

This sequence originates from a woman aged 25 to 39 in good health and CMV-seronegative. The chain joins TRBV7-2 to TRBJ1-1; no firm D call. Material for sequencing was PBMCs. The CDR3 nucleotides are TGTGCCAGCAGCCCGCGAGGGTCTTTTATGAACACTGAAGCTTTCTTT. Its protein product is CASSPRGSFMNTEAFF.